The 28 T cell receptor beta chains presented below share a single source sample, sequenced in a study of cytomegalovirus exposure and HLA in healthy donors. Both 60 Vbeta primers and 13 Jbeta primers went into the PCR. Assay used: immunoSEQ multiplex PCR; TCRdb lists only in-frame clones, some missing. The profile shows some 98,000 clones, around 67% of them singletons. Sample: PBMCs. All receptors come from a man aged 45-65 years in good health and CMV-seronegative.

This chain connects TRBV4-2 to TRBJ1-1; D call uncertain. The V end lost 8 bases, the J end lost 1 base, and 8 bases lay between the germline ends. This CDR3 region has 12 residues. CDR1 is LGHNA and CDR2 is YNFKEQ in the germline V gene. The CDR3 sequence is CASDGENTEAFF. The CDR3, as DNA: TGTGCCAGCGACGGGGAGAACACTGAAGCTTTCTTT.

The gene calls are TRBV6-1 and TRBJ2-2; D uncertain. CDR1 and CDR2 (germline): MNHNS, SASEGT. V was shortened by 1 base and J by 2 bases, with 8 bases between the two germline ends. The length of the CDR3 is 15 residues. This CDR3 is CASSEGSTNTGELFF. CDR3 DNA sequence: TGTGCCAGCAGTGAAGGCTCCACTAACACCGGGGAGCTGTTTTTT.

The CDR3 DNA follows: TGTGCCAGCAGACCTGGACAGTATGGCTACACCTTC. It codes for CASRPGQYGYTF. The chain combines TRBV5-8 with TRBJ1-2, with TRBD1 as a possible D gene (6 bases). The CDR3 loop spans 12 amino acids. Germline V lookup: CDR1 SGHTS, CDR2 YDEGEE. The V end was cut by 5 bases, the J end by 5 bases, with 10 bases between.

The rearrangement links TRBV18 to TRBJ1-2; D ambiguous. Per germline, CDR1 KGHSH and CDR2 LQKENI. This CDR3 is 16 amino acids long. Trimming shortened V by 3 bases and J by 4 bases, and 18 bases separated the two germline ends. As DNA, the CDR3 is TGTGCCAGCTCACCGGTCGCGGGCCACACCCTCTATGGCTACACCTTC. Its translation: CASSPVAGHTLYGYTF.

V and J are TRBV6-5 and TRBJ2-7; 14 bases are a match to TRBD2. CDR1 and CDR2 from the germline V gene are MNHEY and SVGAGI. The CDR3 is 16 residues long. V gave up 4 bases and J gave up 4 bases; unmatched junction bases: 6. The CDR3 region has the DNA TGTGCCAGCAGTTCCGGGACTAGCGGGGGAGCTTACGAGCAGTACTTC. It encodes CASSSGTSGGAYEQYF.

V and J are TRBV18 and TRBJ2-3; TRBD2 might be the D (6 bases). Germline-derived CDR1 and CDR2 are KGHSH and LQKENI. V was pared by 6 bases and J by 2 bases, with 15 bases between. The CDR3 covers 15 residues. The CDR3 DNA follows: TGTGCCAGCTCCCCCCACGGGGGTTACACAGATACGCAGTATTTT. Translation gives CASSPHGGYTDTQYF.

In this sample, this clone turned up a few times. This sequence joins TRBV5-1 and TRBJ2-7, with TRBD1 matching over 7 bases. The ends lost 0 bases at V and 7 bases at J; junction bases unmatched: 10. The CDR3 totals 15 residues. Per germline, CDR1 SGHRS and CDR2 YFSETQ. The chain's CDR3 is CASSLGLPGQREQYF. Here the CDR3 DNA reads TGCGCCAGCAGCTTGGGGCTACCGGGACAGAGGGAGCAGTACTTC.

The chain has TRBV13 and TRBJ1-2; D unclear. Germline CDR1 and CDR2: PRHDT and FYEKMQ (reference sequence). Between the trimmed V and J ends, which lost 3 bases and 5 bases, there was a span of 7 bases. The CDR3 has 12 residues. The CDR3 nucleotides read TGTGCCAGCAGCTTGAATGAGTATGGCTACACCTTC. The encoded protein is CASSLNEYGYTF.

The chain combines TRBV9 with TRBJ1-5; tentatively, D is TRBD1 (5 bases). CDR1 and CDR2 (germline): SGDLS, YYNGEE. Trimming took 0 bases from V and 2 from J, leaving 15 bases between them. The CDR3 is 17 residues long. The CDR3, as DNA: TGTGCCAGCAGCGTAGGGCAGGGCATGTTCGGCAATCAGCCCCAGCATTTT. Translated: CASSVGQGMFGNQPQHF.

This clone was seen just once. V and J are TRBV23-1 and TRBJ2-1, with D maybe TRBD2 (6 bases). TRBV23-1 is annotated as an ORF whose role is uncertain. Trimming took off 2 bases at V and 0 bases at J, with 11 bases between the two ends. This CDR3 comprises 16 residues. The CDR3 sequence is CASSQLWGGSYNEQFF. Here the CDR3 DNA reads TGCGCCAGCAGTCAACTCTGGGGAGGCTCCTACAATGAGCAGTTCTTC.

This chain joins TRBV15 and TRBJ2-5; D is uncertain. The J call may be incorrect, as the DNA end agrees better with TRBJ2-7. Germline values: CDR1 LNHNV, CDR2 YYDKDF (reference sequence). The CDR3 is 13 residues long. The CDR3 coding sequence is TGTGCCACCAGCAGAGACTTGGGCTACGAGCAGTACTTC. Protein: CATSRDLGYEQYF.

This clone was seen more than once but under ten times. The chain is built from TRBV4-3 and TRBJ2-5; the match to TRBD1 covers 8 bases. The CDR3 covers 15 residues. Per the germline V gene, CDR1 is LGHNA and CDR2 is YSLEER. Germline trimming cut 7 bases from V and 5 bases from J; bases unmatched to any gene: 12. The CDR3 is CASKQNTGGRETQYF. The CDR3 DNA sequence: TGCGCCAGCAAACAAAATACAGGGGGACGGGAGACCCAGTACTTC.

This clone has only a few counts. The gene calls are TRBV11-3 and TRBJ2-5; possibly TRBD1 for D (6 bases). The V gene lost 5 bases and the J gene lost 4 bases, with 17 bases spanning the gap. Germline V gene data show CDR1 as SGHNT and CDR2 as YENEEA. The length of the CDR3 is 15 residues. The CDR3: CASSETTGYGETQYF. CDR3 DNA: TGTGCCAGCAGCGAAACTACAGGGTACGGAGAGACCCAGTACTTC.

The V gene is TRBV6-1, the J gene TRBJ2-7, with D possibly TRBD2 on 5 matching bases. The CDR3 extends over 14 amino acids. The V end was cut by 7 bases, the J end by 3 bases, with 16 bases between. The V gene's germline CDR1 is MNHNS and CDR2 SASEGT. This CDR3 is CASTRGSGNYEQYF. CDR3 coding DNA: TGTGCCAGCACTCGGGGTTCTGGGAACTACGAGCAGTACTTC.

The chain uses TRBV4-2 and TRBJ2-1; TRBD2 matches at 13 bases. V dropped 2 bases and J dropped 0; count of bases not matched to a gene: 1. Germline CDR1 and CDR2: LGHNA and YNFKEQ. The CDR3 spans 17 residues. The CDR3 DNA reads TGTGCCAGCAGCCAAAGACTAGCGGGAGGCTCCTACAATGAGCAGTTCTTC. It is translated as CASSQRLAGGSYNEQFF.

The CDR3 loop is CSVERDRGTTEAFF. The CDR3 coding sequence is TGCAGCGTTGAACGGGACAGGGGGACCACTGAAGCTTTCTTT. The chain links TRBV29-1 to TRBJ1-1, with 11 bases aligning to TRBD1. The CDR3 is 14 amino acids. The V and J ends lost 2 bases and 4 bases, in that order; junction bases with no gene match: 3. Germline V CDR1 and CDR2: SQVTM, ANQGSEA.

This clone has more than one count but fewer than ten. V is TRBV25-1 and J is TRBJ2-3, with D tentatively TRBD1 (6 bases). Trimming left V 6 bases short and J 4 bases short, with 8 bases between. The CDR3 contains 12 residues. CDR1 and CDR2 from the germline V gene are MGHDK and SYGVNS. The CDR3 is CASRQGPDTQYF. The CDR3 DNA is TGTGCCAGCAGACAGGGCCCAGATACGCAGTATTTT.

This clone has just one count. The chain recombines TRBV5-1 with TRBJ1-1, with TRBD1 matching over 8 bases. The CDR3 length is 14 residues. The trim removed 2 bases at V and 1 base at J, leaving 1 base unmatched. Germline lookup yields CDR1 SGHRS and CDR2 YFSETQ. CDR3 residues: CASSFQGANTEAFF. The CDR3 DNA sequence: TGCGCCAGCAGCTTCCAGGGGGCGAACACTGAAGCTTTCTTT.

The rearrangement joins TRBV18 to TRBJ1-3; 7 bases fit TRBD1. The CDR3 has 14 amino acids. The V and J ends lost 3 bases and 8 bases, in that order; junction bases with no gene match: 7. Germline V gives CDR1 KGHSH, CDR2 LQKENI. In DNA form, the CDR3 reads TGTGCCAGCTCACCGGGACAGCTGGGGGACACCATATATTTT. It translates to CASSPGQLGDTIYF.

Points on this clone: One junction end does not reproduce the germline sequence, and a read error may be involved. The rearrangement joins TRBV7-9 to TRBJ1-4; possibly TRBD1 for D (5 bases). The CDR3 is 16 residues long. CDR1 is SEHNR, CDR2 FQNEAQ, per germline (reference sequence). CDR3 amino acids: CSSSLATGVSSEKLFF. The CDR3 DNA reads TGTTCCAGCAGCTTAGCGACGGGGGTGTCCAGTGAAAAACTGTTTTTT.

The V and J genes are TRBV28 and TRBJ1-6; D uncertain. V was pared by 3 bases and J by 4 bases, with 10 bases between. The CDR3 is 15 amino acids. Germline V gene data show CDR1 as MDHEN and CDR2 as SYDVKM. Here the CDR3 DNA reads TGTGCCAGCAGTTTTTCGCGGCAGTATAATTCACCCCTCCACTTT. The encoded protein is CASSFSRQYNSPLHF. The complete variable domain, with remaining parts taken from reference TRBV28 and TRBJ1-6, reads DVKVTQSSRYLVKRTGEKVFLECVQDMDHENMFWYRQDPGLGLRLIYFSYDVKMKEKGDIPEGYSVSREKKERFSLILESASTNQTSMYLCASSFSRQYNSPLHFGNGTRLTVT.

CDR3 coding DNA: TGTGCCAGCTCACCACCGGGACAGGGCGGCGAAAAACTGTTTTTT. It yields the protein CASSPPGQGGEKLFF. The rearrangement uses TRBV18 and TRBJ1-4; 9 bases fit TRBD1. The V segment lost 0 bases and the J segment 8 bases; nucleotides outside the gene matches: 4. Per germline, CDR1 KGHSH and CDR2 LQKENI. The CDR3 runs to 15 residues.

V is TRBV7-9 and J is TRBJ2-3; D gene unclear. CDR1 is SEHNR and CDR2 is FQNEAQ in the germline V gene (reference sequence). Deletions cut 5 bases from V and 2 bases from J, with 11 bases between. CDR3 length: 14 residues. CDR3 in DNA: TGTGCCAGCAGCAGACGTGCGGACACAGATACGCAGTATTTT. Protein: CASSRRADTDTQYF.

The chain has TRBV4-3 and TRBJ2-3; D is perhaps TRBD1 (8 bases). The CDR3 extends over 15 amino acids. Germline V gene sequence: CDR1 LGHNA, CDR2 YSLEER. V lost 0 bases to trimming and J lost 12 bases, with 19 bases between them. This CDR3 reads CASSQDLTGGAFQYF. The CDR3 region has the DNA TGCGCCAGCAGCCAAGATCTTACAGGGGGGGCCTTTCAGTATTTT.

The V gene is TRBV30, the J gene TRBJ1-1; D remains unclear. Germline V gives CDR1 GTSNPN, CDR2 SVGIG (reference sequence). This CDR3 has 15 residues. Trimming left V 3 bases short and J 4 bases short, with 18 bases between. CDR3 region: CAWSPGRGVGTEAFF. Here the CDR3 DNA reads TGTGCCTGGAGCCCCGGACGGGGAGTGGGCACTGAAGCTTTCTTT.

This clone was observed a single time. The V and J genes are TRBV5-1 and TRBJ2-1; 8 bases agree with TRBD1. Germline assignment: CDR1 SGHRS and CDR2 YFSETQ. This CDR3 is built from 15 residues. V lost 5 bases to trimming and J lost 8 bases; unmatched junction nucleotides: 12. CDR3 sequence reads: CASSSLTGGIDEQFF. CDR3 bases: TGCGCCAGCAGTTCGCTAACAGGGGGGATAGATGAGCAGTTCTTC.

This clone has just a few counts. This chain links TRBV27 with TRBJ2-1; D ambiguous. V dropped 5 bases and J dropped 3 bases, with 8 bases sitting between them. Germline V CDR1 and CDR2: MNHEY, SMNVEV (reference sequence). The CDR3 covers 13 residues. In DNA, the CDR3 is TGTGCCAGCAGTATCGCCAGCTACAATGAGCAGTTCTTC. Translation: CASSIASYNEQFF.

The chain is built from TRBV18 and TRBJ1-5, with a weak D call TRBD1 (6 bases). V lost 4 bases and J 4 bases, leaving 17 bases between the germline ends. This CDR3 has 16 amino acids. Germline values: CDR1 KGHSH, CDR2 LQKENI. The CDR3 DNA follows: TGTGCCAGCTCACGGTTGTACAGGGCATTTAATCAGCCCCAGCATTTT. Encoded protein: CASSRLYRAFNQPQHF.